What follows are 30 T cell receptor beta chains derived from one specimen sequenced in a study of human thymus T cells. Here immunoSEQ multiplex PCR was the method, and the copy in TCRdb shows in-frame clones only, minus some. The data hold just over 45,000 clones, with around 95% observed a single time. Sequencing input: blood. These receptors all come from a girl less than two years old with a congenital heart defect but otherwise immunologically healthy.

The V gene is TRBV28, the J gene TRBJ2-1; 10 nucleotides align to TRBD2. The length of the CDR3 is 16 residues. Germline V gene lookup returns CDR1 MDHEN and CDR2 SYDVKM. V lost 4 bases, J lost 0 bases, and 3 bases stayed unmatched. CDR3 in DNA: TGTGCCAGCAGTTGGGGACTAGCGAGCTCCTACAATGAGCAGTTCTTC. It yields the protein CASSWGLASSYNEQFF.

CDR3 bases: TGTGCCAGCAGCCTCTCCGAAATAGCCCTAACCTACAATGAGCAGTTCTTC. It yields the protein CASSLSEIALTYNEQFF. The chain joins TRBV9 to TRBJ2-1; D is undetermined. CDR1 is SGDLS and CDR2 is YYNGEE in the germline V gene. CDR3 size: 17 residues. V was shortened by 4 bases and J by 2 bases, with 19 bases between the two germline ends.

This chain uses TRBV11-2 with TRBJ1-3; D uncertain. The CDR3 runs 17 residues. Germline V gene lookup returns CDR1 SGHAT and CDR2 FQNNGV. Trimming removed 1 base at V and 0 bases at J, with 13 bases between. Written as DNA, the CDR3 is TGTGCCAGCAGCTTAGGGTCCTTTCCGAGCTCTGGAAACACCATATATTTT. It codes for CASSLGSFPSSGNTIYF.

The gene calls are TRBV21-1 and TRBJ2-6; the table names TRBD1, a call not compared with the DNA. TRBV21-1 has pseudogene status. The CDR3 runs 16 residues. The CDR3 nucleotides are TGTGCCAGCAGCAAAGAAGACACCACTGGGGCCAACGTCCTGACTTTC. This encodes CASSKEDTTGANVLTF.

The DNA for the CDR3 is TGTGCCAGCAGCTTGGGGTCCGTCGTCTCTGGAAACACCATATATTTT. Its translation: CASSLGSVVSGNTIYF. The rearrangement joins TRBV5-4 to TRBJ1-3; no firm D call. V lost 0 bases, J lost 0 bases, and 10 bases lay in between. Germline CDR1 is SGHNT and CDR2 is YYREEE (reference sequence). This CDR3 has 16 residues.

This clone was observed a single time. The J gene is TRBJ1-2, the V gene TRBV10-1; D call uncertain. The length of the CDR3 is 10 residues. The germline V gene has CDR1 WNHNN and CDR2 SYGVQD (reference sequence). V lost 7 bases and J 7 bases, leaving 7 bases between the germline ends. This chain's CDR3 is CASTHPGYTF. The CDR3 coding sequence is TGCGCCAGCACGCACCCTGGCTACACCTTC.

The V gene is TRBV28, the J gene TRBJ2-3; D unresolved. CDR1 is MDHEN and CDR2 is SYDVKM in the germline V gene. This CDR3 has 14 amino acids. V shed 5 bases and J shed 2 bases, with 11 bases lying between them. The CDR3 nucleotides are TGTGCCAGCAGTGCCGACTCACCCACAGATACGCAGTATTTT. Protein sequence: CASSADSPTDTQYF.

The chain has TRBV5-1 and TRBJ2-3, with 12 positions matching TRBD2. The V segment lost 3 bases and the J segment 6 bases; nucleotides outside the gene matches: 11. CDR1 is SGHRS and CDR2 is YFSETQ in the germline V gene. The CDR3 totals 17 residues. CDR3 bases: TGCGCCAGCAGCTGGAGGGTACTAGCGGGAGGAGTGGATACGCAGTATTTT. Its translation: CASSWRVLAGGVDTQYF.

The gene calls are TRBV7-9 and TRBJ2-1, with D perhaps matching TRBD1 (6 bases). Germline CDR1 and CDR2: SEHNR and FQNEAQ (reference sequence). This CDR3 has 14 residues. V dropped 2 bases and J dropped 4 bases, with 9 bases sitting between them. CDR3 loop: CASSLYRGYNEQFF. In nucleotides, the CDR3 is TGTGCCAGCAGCTTATATAGGGGGTACAATGAGCAGTTCTTC.

The CDR3 protein is CASSLGQMNTEAFF. The CDR3 region has the DNA TGCGCCAGCAGCTTGGGGCAGATGAACACTGAAGCTTTCTTT. The chain has TRBV5-1 and TRBJ1-1; D gene unclear. Deletions cut 0 bases from V and 0 bases from J, with 6 bases between. CDR1 SGHRS and CDR2 YFSETQ come from the germline V gene. The CDR3 extends over 14 amino acids.

This sequence joins TRBV19 and TRBJ1-2, with 8 bases that match TRBD1. CDR1 and CDR2 (germline): LNHDA, SQIVND (reference sequence). Unmatched junction bases numbered 4, after V lost 6 bases and J lost 4 bases. The CDR3 length is 13 residues. This chain's CDR3 is CASRTGVAYGYTF. The CDR3 nucleotides are TGTGCCAGTAGGACAGGGGTTGCCTATGGCTACACCTTC.

V is TRBV7-2 and J is TRBJ2-7; D gene unclear. The CDR3 contains 11 residues. Germline CDR1 and CDR2: SGHTA and FQGNSA. Trimming took off 3 bases at V and 1 base at J, with 1 base between the two ends. The CDR3 nucleotides are TGTGCCAGCAGCTTTTCCTACGAGCAGTACTTC. Residues: CASSFSYEQYF.

This clone was detected only once. V usage is TRBV5-5 and J usage is TRBJ1-1; no clear D gene. The V end lost 0 bases, the J end lost 6 bases, and 12 bases lay between the germline ends. CDR3 length equals 14 residues. The germline gives CDR1 SGHKS, CDR2 YYEKEE (reference sequence). The CDR3 DNA reads TGTGCCAGCAGCTTGGGCTGGGTTGGGGCTGAAGCTTTCTTT. Translation: CASSLGWVGAEAFF.

This chain links TRBV6-6 with TRBJ1-2; 7 nucleotides match TRBD1. The CDR3 has 13 amino acids. V shed 4 bases and J 6 bases; nucleotides not matched to a gene: 5. Germline V CDR1 and CDR2: MNHNY, SVGAGI (reference sequence). CDR3 sequence reads: CASSLRQGDGYTF. The CDR3 DNA reads TGTGCCAGCAGTTTGAGACAGGGAGATGGCTACACCTTC.

The genes are TRBV6-4 and TRBJ1-1; perhaps TRBD1 as D (6 bases). The germline V and J ends were trimmed by 0 bases and 6 bases, with 11 bases remaining between them. The CDR3 sequence is 14 residues long. Germline assignment: CDR1 MRHNA and CDR2 SNTAGT. The CDR3 loop is CASSDSDRPSEAFF. Written as DNA, the CDR3 is TGTGCCAGCAGTGACTCCGACAGGCCATCTGAAGCTTTCTTT.

The rearrangement joins TRBV6-5 to TRBJ1-2, with D tentatively TRBD1 (6 bases). The V gene's germline CDR1 is MNHEY and CDR2 SVGAGI. V was pared by 2 bases and J by 4 bases, with 8 bases between. There are 13 residues in the CDR3. The CDR3 sequence: CASSYGGPYGYTF. DNA for the CDR3: TGTGCCAGCAGTTACGGGGGGCCCTATGGCTACACCTTC.

J is TRBJ2-5 and V is TRBV28; TRBD1 is a possible D gene (6 bases). The CDR3 spans 15 residues. CDR1 MDHEN and CDR2 SYDVKM come from the germline V gene. The V end lost 5 bases, the J end lost 3 bases, and 16 bases lay between the germline ends. DNA for the CDR3: TGTGCCAGCAGTACAGGCTCGAGGGGGAAAGAGACCCAGTACTTC. Protein sequence: CASSTGSRGKETQYF. The full variable domain, with the rest looked up from reference TRBV28 and TRBJ2-5, is DVKVTQSSRYLVKRTGEKVFLECVQDMDHENMFWYRQDPGLGLRLIYFSYDVKMKEKGDIPEGYSVSREKKERFSLILESASTNQTSMYLCASSTGSRGKETQYFGPGTRLLVL.

The chain carries TRBV28 and TRBJ1-4; 8 nucleotides align to TRBD1. Germline trimming cut 4 bases from V and 3 bases from J; bases unmatched to any gene: 4. Germline V gene data show CDR1 as MDHEN and CDR2 as SYDVKM. The CDR3 consists of 15 residues. The CDR3 DNA reads TGTGCCAGCAGTTCAGGGGGCTTGGCTAATGAAAAACTGTTTTTT. It codes for CASSSGGLANEKLFF.

The chain couples TRBV19 to TRBJ2-7; a weak D match, TRBD1 (6 bases). Looked up from germline, CDR1 is LNHDA and CDR2 is SQIVND (reference sequence). This CDR3 comprises 13 residues. With 8 bases removed from V and 4 bases from J, the gap between germline ends came to 15 bases. The CDR3 region has the DNA TGTGCCAGTGGTAGCAGGGGAACTTACGAGCAGTACTTC. Amino acid sequence: CASGSRGTYEQYF.

The chain recombines TRBV10-3 with TRBJ2-2; D is ambiguous. The V gene lost 6 bases and the J gene lost 4 bases, with 9 bases spanning the gap. CDR1 and CDR2 from the germline V gene are ENHRY and SYGVKD. The CDR3 has 13 amino acids. For the CDR3, the DNA is TGTGCCATCAGGCAGGAGCTCACCGGGGAGCTGTTTTTT. Translation gives CAIRQELTGELFF.

The gene calls are TRBV5-4 and TRBJ2-3; TRBD2 aligns across 8 bases. The J segment lost 2 bases and the V segment lost 10 bases, leaving 12 bases of the junction unmatched. The CDR3 runs 15 residues. Germline CDR1 reads SGHNT; CDR2 reads YYREEE (reference sequence). In DNA, the CDR3 is TGTGCCGTCCCCCGAAGCGGGAGCCCCACAGATACGCAGTATTTT. Amino acids: CAVPRSGSPTDTQYF.

The chain carries TRBV2 and TRBJ2-7; D gene ambiguous. In germline, CDR1 is SNHLY, CDR2 FYNNEI. Trimming took off 4 bases at V and 12 bases at J, with 13 bases between the two ends. CDR3 length equals 11 residues. In nucleotides, the CDR3 is TGTGCCAGCAGTGTAGCCTTGAGTCGGTACTTC. It encodes CASSVALSRYF.

This clone has a handful of counts. The V gene is TRBV6-1, the J gene TRBJ2-7; 9 positions match TRBD1. CDR3 length: 14 amino acids. CDR1 and CDR2 (germline): MNHNS, SASEGT. Trimming cost V 10 bases and J 7 bases; bases outside gene matches: 14. The CDR3 region is CANLPAGQGGEQYF. The CDR3 DNA reads as TGTGCCAACCTACCCGCGGGACAGGGAGGTGAGCAGTACTTC.

The chain carries TRBV28 and TRBJ2-5; D gene ambiguous. The V end lost 5 bases, the J end lost 5 bases, and 15 bases lay between the germline ends. The CDR3 runs to 14 residues. Germline V lookup: CDR1 MDHEN, CDR2 SYDVKM. For the CDR3, the DNA is TGTGCCAGCAGTGCACGACGGCGAATGGAGACCCAGTACTTC. It specifies CASSARRRMETQYF.

This clone was seen once. The CDR3, as DNA: TGCGCCAGCAGCCAAGTAAGGCTAGCGGGACGGTACAATGAGCAGTTCTTC. Its protein product is CASSQVRLAGRYNEQFF. V gene TRBV4-3 combines with J gene TRBJ2-1, with 9 bases aligning to TRBD2. Trimming at V came to 1 base and at J to 4 bases, leaving 8 bases not matched to a gene. Looked up from germline, CDR1 is LGHNA and CDR2 is YSLEER. This CDR3 has 17 residues.

This clone was observed a single time. This chain uses TRBV7-9 with TRBJ1-1; possibly TRBD1 for D (6 bases). CDR3 length equals 14 residues. Between the trimmed V and J ends, which lost 4 bases and 1 base, there was a span of 10 bases. From germline, CDR1 is SEHNR and CDR2 FQNEAQ (reference sequence). This chain's CDR3 is CASSSQGKNTEAFF. The CDR3 nucleotides are TGTGCCAGCAGCTCGCAGGGGAAGAACACTGAAGCTTTCTTT. Drawing the rest from reference TRBV7-9 and TRBJ1-1, the complete variable domain is DTGVSQNPRHKITKRGQNVTFRCDPISEHNRLYWYRQTLGQGPEFLTYFQNEAQLEKSRLLSDRFSAERPKGSFSTLEIQRTEQGDSAMYLCASSSQGKNTEAFFGQGTRLTVV.

The rearrangement links TRBV18 to TRBJ2-3; no firm D call. Trimming cost V 5 bases and J 0 bases, with 6 bases left between them. Germline assignment: CDR1 KGHSH and CDR2 LQKENI. The CDR3 has 13 amino acids. CDR3 amino acids: CASSSVSTDTQYF. CDR3 DNA sequence: TGTGCCAGCTCATCCGTTAGCACAGATACGCAGTATTTT.

This clone appeared a single time. The chain carries TRBV4-1 and TRBJ2-7, with TRBD1 identical over 10 bases. Trimming removed 5 bases from V and 2 bases from J; junction bases left unmatched: 6. CDR1 is MGHRA, CDR2 YSYEKL, per germline. This CDR3 spans 15 amino acids. The CDR3 loop is CASSFRTGGTYEQYF. The DNA of the CDR3 is TGCGCCAGCAGCTTTCGGACAGGGGGGACCTACGAGCAGTACTTC.

This clone is a singleton in its sample. The rearrangement links TRBV9 to TRBJ2-3; no reliable D call. V was pared by 4 bases and J by 1 base, with 16 bases between. The CDR3 covers 16 residues. Germline loops: CDR1 SGDLS, CDR2 YYNGEE. The CDR3 region has the DNA TGTGCCAGCAGCACACACTCTAGTGGGGGCACAGATACGCAGTATTTT. This codes for CASSTHSSGGTDTQYF. Full variable domain (missing parts from reference TRBV9 and TRBJ2-3): DSGVTQTPKHLITATGQRVTLRCSPRSGDLSVYWYQQSLDQGLQFLIQYYNGEERAKGNILERFSAQQFPDLHSELNLSSLELGDSALYFCASSTHSSGGTDTQYFGPGTRLTVL.

This chain connects TRBV7-9 to TRBJ2-7; D is unclear. CDR1 is SEHNR, CDR2 FQNEAQ, per germline (reference sequence). The CDR3 has 14 amino acids. V was cut by 5 bases and J by 4 bases, with 15 bases left in between. This CDR3 is CASSPHPSLYEQYF. CDR3 nucleotide sequence: TGTGCCAGCAGCCCCCACCCCTCGTTATACGAGCAGTACTTC.